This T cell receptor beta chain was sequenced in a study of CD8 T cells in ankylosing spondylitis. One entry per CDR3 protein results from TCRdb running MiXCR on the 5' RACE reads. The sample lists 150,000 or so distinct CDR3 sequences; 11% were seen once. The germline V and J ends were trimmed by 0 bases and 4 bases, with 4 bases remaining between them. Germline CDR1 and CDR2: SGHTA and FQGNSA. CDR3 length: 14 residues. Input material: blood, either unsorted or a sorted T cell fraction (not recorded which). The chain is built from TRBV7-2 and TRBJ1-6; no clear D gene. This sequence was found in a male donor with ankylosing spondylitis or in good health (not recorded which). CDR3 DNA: TGTGCCAGCAGCTTAGCAGTTTATAATTCACCCCTCCACTTT. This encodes CASSLAVYNSPLHF.